The entry that follows covers one T cell receptor (beta chain) sequence. The target of this receptor is not known. No base quality information exists; no much larger clone differs at one position. Spanning cysteine to phenylalanine, the CDR3 consists of 16 amino acids. Just the 48-base CDR3 DNA is kept, in frame starting at base 1. V is reduced by 1 base and J by 4 bases, leaving a spacing of 11 bases between them. The germline V gene sets CDR1 to SNHLY and CDR2 to FYNNEI. The sample comes from a study of CD8 T cells in Susac syndrome (dated by TCRdb to between 2018 and 2021). Context from the whole study: Repertoire sequencing was used to test whether CD8+ T cell activation and differentiation in Susac syndrome was antigen driven. The study at large found these results: The study acknowledged that relatively few individuals were included in the TCR sequencing and HLA analysis.

High-throughput TCR beta sequencing profiled peripheral blood CD8+ and CD4+ T cells from healthy donors, Susac syndrome patients and multiple sclerosis patients. The healthy donors served as controls matched for age and sex. Bulk CD8+ and CD4+ T cells were purified by magnetic negative isolation, while CD8+ TEMRA cells were enriched using FACS. Blood was collected in EDTA tubes and processed within 24 hours, with PBMCs isolated through density gradient centrifugation. PBMCs intended for TCR sequencing were frozen in liquid nitrogen and were later thawed in a 37 degrees C water bath. Purity of sorted or isolated CD4+, CD8+ and CD8+ TEMRA cells was at least 90%. RNA was extracted using the RNeasy kit, and about 0.45 to 1 microgram was reverse transcribed with random hexamers. TCR beta CDR3 regions were amplified with the immunoSEQ multiplex PCR assay covering 54 Vbeta and 13 Jbeta segments. PCR amplification bias was corrected using a synthetic template baseline for primer optimization and computational correction. In the authors' own workflow: Reads were assigned to V, D and J genes according to IMGT and analyzed in immunoSEQ Analyzer, with only productive sequences retained. Clonality was calculated as one minus the Shannon entropy normalized by log2 of the number of productive unique sequences. Public and private clones were assessed among the 100 most prevalent clones of each patient and control. Susac-specific clones were defined as absent from healthy and MS cohorts, about 1,000 published viral clones and other ImmuneACCESS disease sequences. TCRdb reran the public reads through fastp at Q25 and MiXCR, keeping productive beta chains. Each CDR3 protein appears once, grouped with its most common genes and DNA. The V and J calls were not made by the authors but by TCRdb's processing. Counted in this sample were roughly 200,000 distinct CDR3 sequences; 85% to 95% of them appeared once. Of the sample, about 0.1% falls within the top ten clones.

The sample taken for sequencing was CD4+ T cells from PBMCs. This clonotype was obtained from a human donor in good health. The V gene is TRBV2 and the J gene is TRBJ2-6, with the D segment identity uncertain. The CDR3 corresponds to CASSEGGMTGANVLTF. Here is the DNA: TGTGCCAGCAGTGAAGGTGGAATGACCGGGGCCAACGTCCTGACTTTC.